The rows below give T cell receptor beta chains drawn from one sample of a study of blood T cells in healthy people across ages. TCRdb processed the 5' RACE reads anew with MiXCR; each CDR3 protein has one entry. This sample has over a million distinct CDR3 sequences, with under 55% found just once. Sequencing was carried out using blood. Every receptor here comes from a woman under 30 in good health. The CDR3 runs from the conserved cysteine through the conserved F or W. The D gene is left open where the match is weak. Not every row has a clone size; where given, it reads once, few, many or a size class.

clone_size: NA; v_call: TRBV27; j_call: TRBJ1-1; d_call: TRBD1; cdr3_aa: CASSLVPTGGGEAFF; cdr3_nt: TGTGCCAGCAGTTTAGTCCCGACAGGGGGCGGCGAAGCTTTCTTT
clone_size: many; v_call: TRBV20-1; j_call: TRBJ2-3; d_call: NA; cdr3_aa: CSAGTPRTDTQYF; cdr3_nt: TGCAGCGCCGGGACTCCGAGGACGGATACGCAGTATTTT
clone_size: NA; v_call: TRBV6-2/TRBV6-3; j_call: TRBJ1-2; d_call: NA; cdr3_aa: CASSYVGAHPLERGYTF; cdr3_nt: TGTGCCAGCAGTTACGTGGGGGCCCACCCTTTGGAGAGAGGCTACACCTTC
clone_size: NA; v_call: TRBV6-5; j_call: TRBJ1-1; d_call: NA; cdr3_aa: CAGSYGSGHTEAFF; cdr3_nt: TGTGCCGGCAGTTACGGATCGGGACACACTGAAGCTTTCTTT
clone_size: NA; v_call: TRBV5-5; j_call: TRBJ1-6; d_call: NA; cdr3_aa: CASSLAGRKYNSPLHF; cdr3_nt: TGTGCCAGCAGCTTGGCTGGGCGGAAGTATAATTCACCCCTCCACTTT
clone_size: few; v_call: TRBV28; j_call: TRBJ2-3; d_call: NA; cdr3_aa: CASRNLGADTQYF; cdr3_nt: TGTGCCAGCAGGAATCTGGGGGCAGATACGCAGTATTTT
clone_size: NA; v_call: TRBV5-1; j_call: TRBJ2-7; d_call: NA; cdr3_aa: CASSLETVGEQYF; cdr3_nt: TGCGCCAGCAGCTTGGAAACAGTTGGGGAGCAGTACTTC
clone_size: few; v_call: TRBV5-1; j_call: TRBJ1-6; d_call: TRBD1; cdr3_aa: CASSCDPRDSDSSYNSPLHF; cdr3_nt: TGCGCCAGCAGCTGCGACCCCCGGGACAGCGATAGCTCCTATAATTCGCCCCTCCACTTT
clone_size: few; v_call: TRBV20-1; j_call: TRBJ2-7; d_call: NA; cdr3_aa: CSARVADYSYEQYF; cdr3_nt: TGCAGTGCTAGAGTGGCAGATTACTCCTACGAGCAGTACTTC
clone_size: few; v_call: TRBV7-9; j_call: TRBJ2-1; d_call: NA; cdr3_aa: CASSLAPADNSYNEQFF; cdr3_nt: TGTGCCAGCAGCTTAGCCCCCGCGGATAACTCCTACAATGAGCAGTTCTTC
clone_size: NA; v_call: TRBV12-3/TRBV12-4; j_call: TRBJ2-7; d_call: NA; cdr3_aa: CASSTTLGYEQYF; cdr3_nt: TGTGCCAGCAGTACTACCTTGGGCTACGAGCAGTACTTC
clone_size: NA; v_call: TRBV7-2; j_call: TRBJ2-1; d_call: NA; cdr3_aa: CASATGVQDNEQFF; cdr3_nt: TGTGCCAGCGCCACGGGAGTTCAGGACAATGAGCAGTTCTTC
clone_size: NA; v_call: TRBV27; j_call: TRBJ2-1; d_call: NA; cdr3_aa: CASSFVQGRVNEQFF; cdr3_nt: TGTGCCAGCAGTTTCGTACAGGGGAGGGTCAATGAGCAGTTCTTC
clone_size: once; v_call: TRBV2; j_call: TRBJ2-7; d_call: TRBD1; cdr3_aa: CASSEEGQAWNEQYF; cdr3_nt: TGTGCCAGCAGTGAAGAGGGACAGGCTTGGAATGAGCAGTACTTC